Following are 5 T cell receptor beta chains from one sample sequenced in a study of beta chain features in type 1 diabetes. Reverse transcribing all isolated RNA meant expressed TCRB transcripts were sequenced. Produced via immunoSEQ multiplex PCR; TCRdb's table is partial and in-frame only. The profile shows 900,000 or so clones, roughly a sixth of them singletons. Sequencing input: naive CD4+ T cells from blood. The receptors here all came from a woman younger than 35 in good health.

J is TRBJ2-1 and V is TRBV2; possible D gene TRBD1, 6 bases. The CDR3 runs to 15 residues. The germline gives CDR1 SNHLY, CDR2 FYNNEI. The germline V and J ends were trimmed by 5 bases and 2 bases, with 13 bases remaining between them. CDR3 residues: CASSLRQVPYNEQFF. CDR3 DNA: TGTGCCAGCAGTCTTCGACAGGTGCCCTACAATGAGCAGTTCTTC.

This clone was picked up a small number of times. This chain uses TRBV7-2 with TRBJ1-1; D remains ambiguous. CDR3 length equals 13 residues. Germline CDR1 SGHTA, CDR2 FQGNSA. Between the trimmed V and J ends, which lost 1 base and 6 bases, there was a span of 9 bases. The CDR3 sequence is CASSLEPAAEAFF. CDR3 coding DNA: TGTGCCAGCAGCTTAGAGCCTGCGGCTGAAGCTTTCTTT.

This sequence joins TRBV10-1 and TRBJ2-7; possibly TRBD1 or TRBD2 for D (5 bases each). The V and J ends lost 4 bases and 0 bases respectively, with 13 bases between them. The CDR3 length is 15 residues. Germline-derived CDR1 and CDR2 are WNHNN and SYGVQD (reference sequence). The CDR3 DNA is TGCGCCAGCAGTGCGGGACCGATGAGCTCCTACGAGCAGTACTTC. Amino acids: CASSAGPMSSYEQYF.

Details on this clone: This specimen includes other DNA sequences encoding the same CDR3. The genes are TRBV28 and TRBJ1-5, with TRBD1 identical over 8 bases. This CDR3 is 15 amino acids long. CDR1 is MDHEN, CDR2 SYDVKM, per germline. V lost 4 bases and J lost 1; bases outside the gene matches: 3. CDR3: CASSSGQGSNQPQHF. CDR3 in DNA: TGTGCCAGCAGTTCAGGACAGGGAAGCAATCAGCCCCAGCATTTT.

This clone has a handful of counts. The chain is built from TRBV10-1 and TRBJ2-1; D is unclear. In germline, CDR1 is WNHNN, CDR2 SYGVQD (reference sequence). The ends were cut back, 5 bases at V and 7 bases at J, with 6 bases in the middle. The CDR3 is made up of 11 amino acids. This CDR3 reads CASSSGNEQFF. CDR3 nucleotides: TGCGCCAGCAGTTCAGGTAATGAGCAGTTCTTC.